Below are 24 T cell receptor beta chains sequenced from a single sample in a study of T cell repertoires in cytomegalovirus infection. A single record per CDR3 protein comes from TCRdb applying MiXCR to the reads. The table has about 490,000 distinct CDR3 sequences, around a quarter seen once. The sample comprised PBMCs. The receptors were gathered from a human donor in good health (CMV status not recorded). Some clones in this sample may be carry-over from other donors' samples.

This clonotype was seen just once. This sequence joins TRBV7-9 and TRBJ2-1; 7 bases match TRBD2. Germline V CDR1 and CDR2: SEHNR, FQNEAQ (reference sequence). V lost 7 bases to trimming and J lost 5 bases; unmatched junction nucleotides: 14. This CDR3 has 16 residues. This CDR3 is CASTKRGDYPNNEQFF. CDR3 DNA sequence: TGTGCCAGCACCAAAAGAGGGGACTATCCTAACAATGAGCAGTTCTTC. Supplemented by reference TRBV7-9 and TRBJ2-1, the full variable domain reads DTGVSQNPRHKITKRGQNVTFRCDPISEHNRLYWYRQTLGQGPEFLTYFQNEAQLEKSRLLSDRFSAERPKGSFSTLEIQRTEQGDSAMYLCASTKRGDYPNNEQFFGPGTRLTVL.

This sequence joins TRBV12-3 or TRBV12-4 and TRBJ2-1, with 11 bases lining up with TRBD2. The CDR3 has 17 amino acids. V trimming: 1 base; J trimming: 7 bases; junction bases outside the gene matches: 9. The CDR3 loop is CASSLGVAGGLRNEQFF. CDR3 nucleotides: TGTGCCAGCAGTTTAGGGGTAGCGGGAGGGCTGAGGAATGAGCAGTTCTTC.

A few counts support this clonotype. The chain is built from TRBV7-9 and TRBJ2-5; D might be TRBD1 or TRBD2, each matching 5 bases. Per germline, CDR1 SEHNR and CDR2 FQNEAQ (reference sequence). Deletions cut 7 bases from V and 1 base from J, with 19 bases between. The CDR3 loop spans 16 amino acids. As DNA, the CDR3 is TGTGCCAGCACCCCGGGACCACCAAACATCCAAGAGACCCAGTACTTC. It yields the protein CASTPGPPNIQETQYF.

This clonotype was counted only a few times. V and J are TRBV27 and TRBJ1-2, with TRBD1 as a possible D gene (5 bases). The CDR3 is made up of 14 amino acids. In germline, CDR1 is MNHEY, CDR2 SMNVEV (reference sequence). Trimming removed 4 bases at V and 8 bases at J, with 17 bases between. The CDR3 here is CASSSDRSRGGYTF. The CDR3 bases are TGTGCCAGCAGTTCCGATCGGTCGCGGGGGGGCTACACCTTC.

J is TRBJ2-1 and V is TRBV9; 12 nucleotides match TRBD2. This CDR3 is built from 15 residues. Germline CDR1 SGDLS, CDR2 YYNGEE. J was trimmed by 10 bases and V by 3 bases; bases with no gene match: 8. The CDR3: CASSGLAGGPVEQFF. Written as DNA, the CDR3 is TGTGCCAGCAGCGGGCTAGCGGGAGGGCCGGTGGAGCAGTTCTTC. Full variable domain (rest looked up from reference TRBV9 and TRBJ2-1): DSGVTQTPKHLITATGQRVTLRCSPRSGDLSVYWYQQSLDQGLQFLIQYYNGEERAKGNILERFSAQQFPDLHSELNLSSLELGDSALYFCASSGLAGGPVEQFFGPGTRLTVL.

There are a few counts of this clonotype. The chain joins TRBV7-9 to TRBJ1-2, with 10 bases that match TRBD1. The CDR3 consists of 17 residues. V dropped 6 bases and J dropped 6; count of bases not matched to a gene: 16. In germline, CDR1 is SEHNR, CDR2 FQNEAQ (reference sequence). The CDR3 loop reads CASRPPMLTGQGHGYTF. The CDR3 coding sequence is TGTGCCAGCAGGCCCCCGATGTTGACGGGACAGGGGCATGGCTACACCTTC.

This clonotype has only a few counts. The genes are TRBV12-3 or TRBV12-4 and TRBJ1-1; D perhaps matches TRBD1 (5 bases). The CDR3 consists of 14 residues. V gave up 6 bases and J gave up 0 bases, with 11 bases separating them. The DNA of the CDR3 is TGTGCCAGCAGACAGGAGATGTTGAACACTGAAGCTTTCTTT. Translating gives CASRQEMLNTEAFF.

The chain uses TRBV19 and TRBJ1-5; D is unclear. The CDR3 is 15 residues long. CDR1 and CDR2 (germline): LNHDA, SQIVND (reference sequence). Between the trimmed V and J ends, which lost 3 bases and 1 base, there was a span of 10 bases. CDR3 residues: CASSIWETSNQPQHF. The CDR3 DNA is TGTGCCAGTAGTATCTGGGAAACGAGCAATCAGCCCCAGCATTTT. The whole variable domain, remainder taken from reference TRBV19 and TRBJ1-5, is DGGITQSPKYLFRKEGQNVTLSCEQNLNHDAMYWYRQDPGQGLRLIYYSQIVNDFQKGDIAEGYSVSREKKESFPLTVTSAQKNPTAFYLCASSIWETSNQPQHFGDGTRLSIL.

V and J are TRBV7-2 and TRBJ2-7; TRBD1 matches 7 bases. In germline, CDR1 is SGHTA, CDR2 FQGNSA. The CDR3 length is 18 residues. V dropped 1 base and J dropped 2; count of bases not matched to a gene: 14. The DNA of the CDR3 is TGTGCCAGCAGCTTAGGAGATGGGACAGCGGTGCCTCCCTACGAGCAGTACGTC. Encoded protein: CASSLGDGTAVPPYEQYV.

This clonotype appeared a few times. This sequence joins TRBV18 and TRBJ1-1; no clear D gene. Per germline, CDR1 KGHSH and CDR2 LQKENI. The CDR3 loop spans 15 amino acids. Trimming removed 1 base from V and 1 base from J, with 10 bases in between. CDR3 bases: TGTGCCAGCTCACCACGGGCCCGACAGAACACTGAAGCTTTCTTT. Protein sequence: CASSPRARQNTEAFF. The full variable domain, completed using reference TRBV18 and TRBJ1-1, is NAGVMQNPRHLVRRRGQEARLRCSPMKGHSHVYWYRQLPEEGLKFMVYLQKENIIDESGMPKERFSAEFPKEGPSILRIQQVVRGDSAAYFCASSPRARQNTEAFFGQGTRLTVV.

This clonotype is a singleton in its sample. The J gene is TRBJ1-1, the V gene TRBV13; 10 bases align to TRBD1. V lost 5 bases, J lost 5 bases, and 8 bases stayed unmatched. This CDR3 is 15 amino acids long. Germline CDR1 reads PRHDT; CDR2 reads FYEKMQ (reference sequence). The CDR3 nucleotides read TGTGCCAGCAGCACGACGGGACAGGGGTTTACTGAAGCTTTCTTT. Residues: CASSTTGQGFTEAFF.

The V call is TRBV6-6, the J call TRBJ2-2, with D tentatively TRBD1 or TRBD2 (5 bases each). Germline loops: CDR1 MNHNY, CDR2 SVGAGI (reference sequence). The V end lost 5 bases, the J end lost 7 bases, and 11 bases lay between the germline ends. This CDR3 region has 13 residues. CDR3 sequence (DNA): TGTGCCAGCAGTGATTGGGGGAGCGGGGAGCTGTTTTTT. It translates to CASSDWGSGELFF.

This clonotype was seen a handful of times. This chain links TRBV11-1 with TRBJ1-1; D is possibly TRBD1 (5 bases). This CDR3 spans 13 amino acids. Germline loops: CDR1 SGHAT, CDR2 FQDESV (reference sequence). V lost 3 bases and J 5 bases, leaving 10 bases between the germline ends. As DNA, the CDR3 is TGTGCCAGCAGCTTCTCAGGGCGGACTGAAGCTTTCTTT. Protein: CASSFSGRTEAFF. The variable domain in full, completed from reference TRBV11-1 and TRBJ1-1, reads EAEVAQSPRYKITEKSQAVAFWCDPISGHATLYWYRQILGQGPELLVQFQDESVVDDSQLPKDRFSAERLKGVDSTLKIQPAELGDSAMYLCASSFSGRTEAFFGQGTRLTVV.

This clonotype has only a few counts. CDR3 sequence: CASSQGGQLQETQYF. The CDR3 coding sequence is TGTGCCAGCAGCCAGGGGGGACAGCTCCAAGAGACCCAGTACTTC. This chain connects TRBV28 to TRBJ2-5, with a tentative D call TRBD1 (7 bases). The V and J ends lost 6 bases and 1 base respectively, with 15 bases between them. Germline CDR1 is MDHEN and CDR2 is SYDVKM. The CDR3 runs to 15 residues.

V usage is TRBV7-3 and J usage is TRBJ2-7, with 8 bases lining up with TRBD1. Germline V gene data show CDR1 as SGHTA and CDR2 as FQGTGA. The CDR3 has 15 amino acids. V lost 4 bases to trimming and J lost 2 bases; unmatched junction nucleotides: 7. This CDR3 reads CASSYASRGPYEQYF. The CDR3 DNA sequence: TGTGCCAGCAGCTATGCCTCCAGGGGGCCCTACGAGCAGTACTTC.

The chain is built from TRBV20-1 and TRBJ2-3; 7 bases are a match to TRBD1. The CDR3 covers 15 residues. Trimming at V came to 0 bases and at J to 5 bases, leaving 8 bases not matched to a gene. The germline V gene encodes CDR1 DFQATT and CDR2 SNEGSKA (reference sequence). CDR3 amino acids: CSARDHNRGLDTQYF. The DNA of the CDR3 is TGCAGTGCTAGAGATCACAACAGGGGTTTAGATACGCAGTATTTT.

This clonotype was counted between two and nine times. The CDR3 region has the DNA TGTGCCAGCAGCGTACAGGGACGAAACACTGAAGCTTTCTTT. Translating it yields CASSVQGRNTEAFF. The chain recombines TRBV7-9 with TRBJ1-1; maybe TRBD1 (6 bases). The V end lost 5 bases, the J end lost 2 bases, and 12 bases lay between the germline ends. Germline CDR1 SEHNR, CDR2 FQNEAQ (reference sequence). The CDR3 is made up of 14 amino acids.

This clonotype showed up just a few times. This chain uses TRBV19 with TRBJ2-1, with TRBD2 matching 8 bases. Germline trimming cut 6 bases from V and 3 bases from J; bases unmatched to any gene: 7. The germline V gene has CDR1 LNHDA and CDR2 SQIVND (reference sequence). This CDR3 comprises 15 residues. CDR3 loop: CASRPAGAVYNEQFF. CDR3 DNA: TGTGCCAGTAGGCCAGCGGGAGCGGTCTACAATGAGCAGTTCTTC. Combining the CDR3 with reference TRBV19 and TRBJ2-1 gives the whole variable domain DGGITQSPKYLFRKEGQNVTLSCEQNLNHDAMYWYRQDPGQGLRLIYYSQIVNDFQKGDIAEGYSVSREKKESFPLTVTSAQKNPTAFYLCASRPAGAVYNEQFFGPGTRLTVL.

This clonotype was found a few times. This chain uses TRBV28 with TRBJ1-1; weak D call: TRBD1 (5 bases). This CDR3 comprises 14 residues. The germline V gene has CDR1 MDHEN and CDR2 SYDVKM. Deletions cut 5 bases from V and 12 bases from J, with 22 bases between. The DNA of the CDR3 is TGTGCCAGCAGTCCCTTTAGTACAGGCCTCCGGACTTTCTTT. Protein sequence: CASSPFSTGLRTFF.

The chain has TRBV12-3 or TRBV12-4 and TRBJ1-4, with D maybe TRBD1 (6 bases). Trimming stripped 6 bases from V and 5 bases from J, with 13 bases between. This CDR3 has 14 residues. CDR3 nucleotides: TGTGCCAGCAGGCAGGATCAGGGGAATGAAAAACTGTTTTTT. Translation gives CASRQDQGNEKLFF.

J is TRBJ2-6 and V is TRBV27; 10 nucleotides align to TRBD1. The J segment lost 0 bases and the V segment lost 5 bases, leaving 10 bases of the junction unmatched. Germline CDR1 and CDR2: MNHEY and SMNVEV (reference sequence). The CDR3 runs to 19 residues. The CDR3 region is CASSDRDRGYSSGANVLTF. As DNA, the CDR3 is TGTGCCAGCAGTGACCGGGACAGGGGCTATTCCTCTGGGGCCAACGTCCTGACTTTC.

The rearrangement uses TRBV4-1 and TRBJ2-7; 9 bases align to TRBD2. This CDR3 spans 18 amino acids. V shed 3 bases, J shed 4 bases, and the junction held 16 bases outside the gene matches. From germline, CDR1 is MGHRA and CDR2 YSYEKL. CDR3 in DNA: TGCGCCAGCAGCCAGGGGCCGGGACTAGCTGCCACGGGATACGAGCAGTACTTC. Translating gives CASSQGPGLAATGYEQYF.

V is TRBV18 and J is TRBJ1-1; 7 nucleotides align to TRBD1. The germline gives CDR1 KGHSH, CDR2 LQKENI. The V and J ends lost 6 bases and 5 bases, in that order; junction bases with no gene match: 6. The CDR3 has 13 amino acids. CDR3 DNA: TGTGCCAGCTCTGGGGGACAGAGGACTGAAGCTTTCTTT. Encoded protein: CASSGGQRTEAFF.

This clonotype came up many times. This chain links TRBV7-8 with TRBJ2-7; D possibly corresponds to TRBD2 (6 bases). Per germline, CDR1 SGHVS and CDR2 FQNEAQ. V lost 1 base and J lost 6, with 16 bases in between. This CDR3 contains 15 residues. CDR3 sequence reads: CASSLELAELGEQYF. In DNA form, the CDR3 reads TGTGCCAGCAGCTTAGAACTAGCCGAACTCGGCGAGCAGTACTTC.